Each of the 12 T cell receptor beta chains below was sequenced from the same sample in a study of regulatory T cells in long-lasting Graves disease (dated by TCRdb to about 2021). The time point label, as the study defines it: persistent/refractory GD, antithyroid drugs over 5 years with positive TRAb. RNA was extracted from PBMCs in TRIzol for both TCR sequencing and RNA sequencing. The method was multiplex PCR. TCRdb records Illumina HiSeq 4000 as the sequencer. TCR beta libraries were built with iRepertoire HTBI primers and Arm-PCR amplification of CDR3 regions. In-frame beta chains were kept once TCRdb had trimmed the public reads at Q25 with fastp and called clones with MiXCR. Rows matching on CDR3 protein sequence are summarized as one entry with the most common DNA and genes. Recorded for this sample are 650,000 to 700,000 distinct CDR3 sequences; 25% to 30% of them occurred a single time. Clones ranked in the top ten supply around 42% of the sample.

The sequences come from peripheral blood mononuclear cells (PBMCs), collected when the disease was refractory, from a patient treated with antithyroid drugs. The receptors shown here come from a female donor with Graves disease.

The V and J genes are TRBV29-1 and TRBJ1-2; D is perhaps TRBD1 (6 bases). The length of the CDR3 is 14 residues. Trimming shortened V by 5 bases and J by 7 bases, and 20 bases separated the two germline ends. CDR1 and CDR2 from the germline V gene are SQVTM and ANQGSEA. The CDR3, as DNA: TGCAGCGTTAAACGGACAGTTGTGTCGGGTGGCTACACCTTC. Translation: CSVKRTVVSGGYTF.

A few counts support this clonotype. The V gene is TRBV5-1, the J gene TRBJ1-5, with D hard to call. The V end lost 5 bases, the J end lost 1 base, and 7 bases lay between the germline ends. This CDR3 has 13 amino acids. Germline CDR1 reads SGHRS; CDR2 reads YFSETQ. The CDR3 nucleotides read TGCGCCAGCAGGTCCGAGAGCAATCAGCCCCAGCATTTT. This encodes CASRSESNQPQHF. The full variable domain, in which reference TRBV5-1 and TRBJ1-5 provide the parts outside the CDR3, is KAGVTQTPRYLIKTRGQQVTLSCSPISGHRSVSWYQQTPGQGLQFLFEYFSETQRNKGNFPGRFSGRQFSNSRSEMNVSTLELGDSALYLCASRSESNQPQHFGDGTRLSIL.

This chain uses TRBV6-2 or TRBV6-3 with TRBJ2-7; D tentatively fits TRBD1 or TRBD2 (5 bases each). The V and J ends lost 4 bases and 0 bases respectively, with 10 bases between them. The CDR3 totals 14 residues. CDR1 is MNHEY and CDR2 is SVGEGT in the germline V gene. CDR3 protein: CASSWGPSSYEQYF. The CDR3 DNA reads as TGTGCCAGCAGTTGGGGACCAAGCTCCTACGAGCAGTACTTC.

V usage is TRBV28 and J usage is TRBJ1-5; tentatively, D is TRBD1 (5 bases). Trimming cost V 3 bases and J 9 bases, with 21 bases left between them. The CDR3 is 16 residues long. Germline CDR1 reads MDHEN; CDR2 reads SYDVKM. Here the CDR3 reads CASSFLDRNPPRPQHF. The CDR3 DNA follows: TGTGCCAGCAGTTTTCTAGACAGAAACCCCCCCAGGCCCCAGCATTTT. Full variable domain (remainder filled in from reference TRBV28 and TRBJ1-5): DVKVTQSSRYLVKRTGEKVFLECVQDMDHENMFWYRQDPGLGLRLIYFSYDVKMKEKGDIPEGYSVSREKKERFSLILESASTNQTSMYLCASSFLDRNPPRPQHFGDGTRLSIL.

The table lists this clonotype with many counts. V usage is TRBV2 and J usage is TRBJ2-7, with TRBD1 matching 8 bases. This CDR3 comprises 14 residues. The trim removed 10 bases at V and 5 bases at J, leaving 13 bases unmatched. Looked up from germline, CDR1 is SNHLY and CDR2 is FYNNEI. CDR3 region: CATSIGQGGDEQYF. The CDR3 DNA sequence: TGTGCCACCTCAATTGGACAGGGAGGAGACGAGCAGTACTTC.

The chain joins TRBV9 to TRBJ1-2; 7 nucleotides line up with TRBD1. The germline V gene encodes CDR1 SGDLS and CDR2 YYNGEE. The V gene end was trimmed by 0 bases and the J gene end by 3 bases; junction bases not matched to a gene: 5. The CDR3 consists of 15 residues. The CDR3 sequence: CASSVEVGGDYGYTF. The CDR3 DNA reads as TGTGCCAGCAGCGTAGAGGTAGGGGGCGACTATGGCTACACCTTC.

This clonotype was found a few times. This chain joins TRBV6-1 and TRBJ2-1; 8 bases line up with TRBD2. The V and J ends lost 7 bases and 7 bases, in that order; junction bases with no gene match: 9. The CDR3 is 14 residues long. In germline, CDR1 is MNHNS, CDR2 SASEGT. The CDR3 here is CASILTSVWNEQFF. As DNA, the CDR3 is TGTGCCAGCATTTTGACTAGCGTATGGAATGAGCAGTTCTTC.

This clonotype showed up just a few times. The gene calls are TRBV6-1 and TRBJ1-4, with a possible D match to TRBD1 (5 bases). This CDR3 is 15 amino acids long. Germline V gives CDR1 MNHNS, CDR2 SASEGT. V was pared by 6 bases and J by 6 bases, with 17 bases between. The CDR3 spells CASRNKGPRHEKLFF. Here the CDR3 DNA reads TGTGCCAGCAGGAATAAGGGGCCGAGGCATGAAAAACTGTTTTTT.

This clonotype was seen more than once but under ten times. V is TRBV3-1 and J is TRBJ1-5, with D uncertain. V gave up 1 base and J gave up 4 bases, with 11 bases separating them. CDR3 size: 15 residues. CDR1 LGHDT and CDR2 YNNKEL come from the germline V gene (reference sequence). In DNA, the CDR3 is TGTGCCAGCAGCCAAGGCGGCAGCCTAAATCAGCCCCAGCATTTT. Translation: CASSQGGSLNQPQHF.

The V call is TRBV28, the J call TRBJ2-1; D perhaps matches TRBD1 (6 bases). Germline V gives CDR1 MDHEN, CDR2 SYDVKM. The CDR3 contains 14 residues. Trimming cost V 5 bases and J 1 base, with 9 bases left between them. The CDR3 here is CASSMDSSYNEQFF. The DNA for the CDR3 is TGTGCCAGCAGTATGGACAGTTCCTACAATGAGCAGTTCTTC.

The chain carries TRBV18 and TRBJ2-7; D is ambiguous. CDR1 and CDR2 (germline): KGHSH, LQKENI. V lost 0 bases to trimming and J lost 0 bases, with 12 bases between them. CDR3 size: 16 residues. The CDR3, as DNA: TGTGCCAGCTCACCACCGTACAGCGCGAGCTCCTACGAGCAGTACTTC. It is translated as CASSPPYSASSYEQYF.

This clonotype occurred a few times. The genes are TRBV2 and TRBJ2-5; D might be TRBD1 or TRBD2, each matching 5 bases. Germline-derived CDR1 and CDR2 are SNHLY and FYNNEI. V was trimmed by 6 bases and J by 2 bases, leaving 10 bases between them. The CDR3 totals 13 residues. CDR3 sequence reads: CASRPGRQETQYF. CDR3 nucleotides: TGTGCCAGCAGACCGGGACGGCAAGAGACCCAGTACTTC.